This T cell receptor (beta chain) stems from a study of blood T cell repertoires in COVID-19. Overall study: COVID-19 samples collected from the United States, Italy and Spain covered acute and convalescent phases. PBMCs, B-cell-depleted T cells, or T cells provided the cDNA or gDNA that made up the material.

Authors' data handling: Nucleated cell number was recorded as an estimate derived from reference gene primer amplification. Clones were sequenced by immunoSEQ multiplex PCR, and TCRdb holds only the in-frame ones, with some missing. D and trimming were read from the DNA, whereas the V and J calls and clone size are those reported in that table. The sample lists 100,000 to 150,000 clones, over 80% seen once, with about an eighth in the top ten. CDR1 SGDLS and CDR2 YYNGEE come from the germline V gene. This CDR3 region has 14 residues. The V and J ends lost 10 bases and 5 bases, in that order; junction bases with no gene match: 10.

The genes are TRBV9 and TRBJ2-2, with 8 bases aligning to TRBD2. This TCR was sampled from a man between 60 and 75 years old with acute or convalescent COVID-19. The sample was peripheral blood. The chain's CDR3 is CASAAGTRTGELFF. CDR3 DNA sequence: TGTGCCTCAGCTGCCGGGACTAGGACCGGGGAGCTGTTTTTT.